The 10 T cell receptor beta chains reported below all come from one sample, sequenced in a study of T cell responses to AZD1222 COVID-19 vaccine. Assay: immunoSEQ multiplex PCR; the TCRdb copy retains only in-frame clones and omits some. This sample has 150,000 to 200,000 clones, with approximately 90% found just once. This sample comprised peripheral blood, obtained 28 days after the second AZD1222 dose. These receptors came from an adult who received the AZD1222 COVID-19 vaccine.

The chain is built from TRBV27 and TRBJ2-7; 8 nucleotides line up with TRBD2. CDR3 length: 14 residues. V dropped 5 bases and J dropped 3; count of bases not matched to a gene: 6. Germline V CDR1 and CDR2: MNHEY, SMNVEV (reference sequence). The CDR3 DNA reads TGTGCCAGCAGTCCCGGACTAGCCCTCTACGAGCAGTACTTC. Protein product: CASSPGLALYEQYF.

This clone has a single count. DNA for the CDR3: TGTGCCAGCAGCTTTCCACTAGCGGGATCTACCTCCTACAATGAGCAGTTCTTC. This codes for CASSFPLAGSTSYNEQFF. J is TRBJ2-1 and V is TRBV7-2; TRBD2 aligns across 10 bases. The length of the CDR3 is 18 residues. The germline V gene has CDR1 SGHTA and CDR2 FQGNSA. The V and J ends lost 3 bases and 0 bases, in that order; junction bases with no gene match: 8.

The rearrangement joins TRBV19 to TRBJ2-6; D could derive from TRBD1 or TRBD2 (5 bases each). From germline, CDR1 is LNHDA and CDR2 SQIVND (reference sequence). The CDR3 length is 16 residues. Trimming stripped 0 bases from V and 0 bases from J, with 6 bases between. The CDR3 DNA follows: TGTGCCAGTAGTATAGATGGGGGCTCTGGGGCCAACGTCCTGACTTTC. Translation gives CASSIDGGSGANVLTF. Drawing the rest from reference TRBV19 and TRBJ2-6, the complete variable domain is DGGITQSPKYLFRKEGQNVTLSCEQNLNHDAMYWYRQDPGQGLRLIYYSQIVNDFQKGDIAEGYSVSREKKESFPLTVTSAQKNPTAFYLCASSIDGGSGANVLTFGAGSRLTVL.

The CDR3 DNA sequence: TGTGCCAGCAGCCCGGGGGGGCATACTGAAGCTTTCTTT. Its protein product is CASSPGGHTEAFF. V and J are TRBV9 and TRBJ1-1; D is perhaps TRBD1 (6 bases). This CDR3 has 13 amino acids. Trimming stripped 4 bases from V and 5 bases from J, with 12 bases between. Germline V gene sequence: CDR1 SGDLS, CDR2 YYNGEE.

The V call is TRBV13, the J call TRBJ2-5; D remains unclear. CDR3 size: 18 residues. Germline loops: CDR1 PRHDT, CDR2 FYEKMQ (reference sequence). Between the trimmed V and J ends, which lost 0 bases and 0 bases, there was a span of 17 bases. The CDR3 DNA follows: TGTGCCAGCAGCTTAGGGGCAGGTCGGCGGCGGTACCAAGAGACCCAGTACTTC. Translating it yields CASSLGAGRRRYQETQYF.

This clone was recorded only once. The chain is built from TRBV9 and TRBJ2-1; 16 bases are a match to TRBD2. There are 19 residues in the CDR3. CDR1 is SGDLS and CDR2 is YYNGEE in the germline V gene. The trim removed 0 bases at V and 3 bases at J, leaving 6 bases unmatched. The CDR3 sequence: CASSVVQGTSGGGYNEQFF. CDR3 in DNA: TGTGCCAGCAGCGTAGTACAAGGGACTAGCGGGGGGGGCTACAATGAGCAGTTCTTC.

V gene TRBV7-9 combines with J gene TRBJ2-5; no firm D call. CDR1 is SEHNR, CDR2 FQNEAQ, per germline (reference sequence). The CDR3 has 14 residues. V lost 1 base to trimming and J lost 1 base, with 7 bases between them. CDR3 DNA: TGTGCCAGCAGCTTAGGGTCGACCCAAGAGACCCAGTACTTC. Amino acids: CASSLGSTQETQYF.

The V gene is TRBV6-1, the J gene TRBJ2-1; D gene unclear. The CDR3 is made up of 13 amino acids. Germline values: CDR1 MNHNS, CDR2 SASEGT. V lost 0 bases, J lost 4 bases, and 4 bases lay in between. The CDR3 DNA reads TGTGCCAGCAGTGAAGCGGAGTACAATGAGCAGTTCTTC. Protein sequence: CASSEAEYNEQFF.

The chain links TRBV27 to TRBJ2-1; the match to TRBD2 covers 12 bases. CDR3 length equals 16 residues. Germline CDR1 MNHEY, CDR2 SMNVEV (reference sequence). The V gene end was trimmed by 2 bases and the J gene end by 7 bases; junction bases not matched to a gene: 6. The CDR3 DNA reads TGTGCCAGCAGTTTACTAGCGGGGGGGCTTCGGAATGAGCAGTTCTTC. This codes for CASSLLAGGLRNEQFF.

V and J are TRBV28 and TRBJ1-2; no firm D call. The V and J ends lost 5 bases and 5 bases respectively, with 9 bases between them. Germline V gives CDR1 MDHEN, CDR2 SYDVKM. The CDR3 runs 12 residues. The CDR3 spells CASSTQWYGYTF. The DNA for the CDR3 is TGTGCCAGCAGTACTCAGTGGTATGGCTACACCTTC.